These T cell receptor beta chains were read from a single sample in a study of T cells in Graves' hyperthyroidism and ophthalmopathy. Each CDR3 protein is one row after TCRdb ran MiXCR on the multiplex PCR reads. The table records under 400,000 distinct CDR3 sequences, approximately 15% of them present only once. Sequencing was done on a sample of blood. The receptors come from a woman aged 60 to 75 with Graves' hyperthyroidism. Both conserved end residues are part of each CDR3. The D gene is left open where the match is weak. Some rows mark clone size as missing; the rest say once, few, many or name a class of expanded clone.

d_call	v_call	j_call	cdr3_length	clone_size	cdr3_nt	cdr3_aa
TRBD2	TRBV11-1	TRBJ2-1	15	many	TGTGCCAGCAGCTTCGGACTAGCGGGAGTTGATGAGCAGTTCTTC	CASSFGLAGVDEQFF
.	TRBV5-8	TRBJ2-5	18	many	TGTGCCAGCAGCTTGGTGGGCCTCCGTCTTTATATCGGGGAGACCCAGTACTTC	CASSLVGLRLYIGETQYF
.	TRBV7-9	TRBJ2-7	14	many	TGTGCCAGCAGCTTACACGGCGGAGCCTACGAGCAGTACTTC	CASSLHGGAYEQYF
TRBD1	TRBV11-3	TRBJ1-2	14	many	TGTGCCAGCGGCGAAAGGGGACAGGACTATGGCTACACCTTC	CASGERGQDYGYTF
.	TRBV24-1	TRBJ2-2	13	.	TGTGCCACTTCGACAGGGAACACCGGGGAGCTGTTTTTT	CATSTGNTGELFF
.	TRBV11-2	TRBJ2-1	16	many	TGTGCCAGCAGCTCTCGACCGGGACTCGCCAACAATGAGCAGTTCTTC	CASSSRPGLANNEQFF
TRBD2	TRBV12-3/TRBV12-4	TRBJ2-1	16	many	TGTGCCAGCAGTCAGGGACTAGCGGGAGTAGGCAATGAGCAGTTCTTC	CASSQGLAGVGNEQFF
.	TRBV6-1	TRBJ1-2	17	many	TGTGCCAGCAGTTATTGGTCAGGGGCTAGAAGGACCTATGGCTACACCTTC	CASSYWSGARRTYGYTF
TRBD2	TRBV7-3	TRBJ2-1	16	.	TGTGCCAGCAGCCCTAGCGGGAGGGCCGGATACAATGAGCAGTTCTTC	CASSPSGRAGYNEQFF
.	TRBV13	TRBJ1-1	12	many	TGTGCCAGCAGCTCCCTAATTGGTGAAGCTTTCTTT	CASSSLIGEAFF
.	TRBV24-1	TRBJ1-1	11	few	TGTGCCACCAGTGTTGGGACTGAAGCTTTCTTT	CATSVGTEAFF
.	TRBV5-6	TRBJ1-2	15	few	TGTGCCAGCAGCTTCATCCGTGGCCAGGGCGATGGCTACACCTTC	CASSFIRGQGDGYTF
TRBD1	TRBV12-3/TRBV12-4	TRBJ1-1	13	.	TGTGCCAGCAGCGGGACAGGGGGCGGGGAAGCTTTCTTT	CASSGTGGGEAFF
TRBD1	TRBV20-1	TRBJ2-7	15	.	TGCAGTGCTAGACCTACCGGACAGGGGATCGACGAGCAGTACTTC	CSARPTGQGIDEQYF
.	TRBV19	TRBJ2-6	17	.	TGTGCCAGTAGTATAACAGGGCATAGCTCTGGGGCCAACGTCCTGACTTTC	CASSITGHSSGANVLTF
.	TRBV6-1	TRBJ2-6	16	many	TGTGCCAGCAGCCTCTACCCCGGCTCTGGGGCCAACGTCCTGACTTTC	CASSLYPGSGANVLTF
TRBD1	TRBV30	TRBJ2-7	13	many	TGTGCCTGGAGTGCCGACAGGGTCGGGGAGCAGTACTTC	CAWSADRVGEQYF
.	TRBV10-3	TRBJ2-7	15	many	TGTGCCATCACTGGACAGGCTGGGAGGGCCTACGAGCAGTACTTC	CAITGQAGRAYEQYF
.	TRBV30	TRBJ2-4	13	many	TGTGCCTACTCACAGGTAGCCAAAAACATTCAGTACTTC	CAYSQVAKNIQYF
.	TRBV5-1	TRBJ2-3	15	many	TGCGCCAGCAGCTTTGGGGACGACGGAACAGATACGCAGTATTTT	CASSFGDDGTDTQYF
TRBD1	TRBV18	TRBJ2-1	16	many	TGTGCCAGCTCACCCCAGGACAGGGGTACCTACAATGAGCAGTTCTTC	CASSPQDRGTYNEQFF
TRBD2	TRBV10-2	TRBJ2-5	16	many	TGCGCCAGCACATCGGAGTATAGCGGGACCCAAGAGACCCAGTACTTC	CASTSEYSGTQETQYF
.	TRBV27	TRBJ2-7	14	many	TGTGCCAGCAGTTTACAGGGAGGCGCCTACGAGCAGTACTTC	CASSLQGGAYEQYF
.	TRBV12-5	TRBJ2-1	15	many	TGTGCTAGTGGTTGGGGGACTCTGGGATACAATGAGCAGTTCTTC	CASGWGTLGYNEQFF
TRBD2	TRBV6-1	TRBJ2-7	15	many	TGTGCCAGCAGTTTTAGCGGGTCCGTCCCCTACGAGCAGTACTTC	CASSFSGSVPYEQYF
.	TRBV7-3	TRBJ1-2	14	many	TGTGCCAGCAGCTTAAGTGGGGGCCCCTATGGCTACACCTTC	CASSLSGGPYGYTF
.	TRBV11-2	TRBJ2-2	17	.	TGTGCCAGCAGCTTATCTGGCAAGGGGCGAATTGTCGGGGAGCTGTTTTTT	CASSLSGKGRIVGELFF
.	TRBV25-1	TRBJ2-7	11	many	TGTGCCAGCACCTCCGACTACGAGCAGTACTTC	CASTSDYEQYF
TRBD2	TRBV28	TRBJ2-7	15	many	TGTGCCAGCAGTCCGACAGCGGGAGCAGGCTACGAGCAGTACTTC	CASSPTAGAGYEQYF
TRBD2	TRBV28	TRBJ2-3	16	.	TGTGCCAGCAGTTTCGTCGGGAGGGCCGGCACAGATACGCAGTATTTT	CASSFVGRAGTDTQYF
.	TRBV28	TRBJ2-5	15	.	TGTGCCAGCAGTTTTAATGAGGCCCTGAAGTCGGCCCAGTACTTC	CASSFNEALKSAQYF
TRBD2	TRBV7-8	TRBJ2-1	16	many	TGTGCCAGCAGCTTAGTTGGCGGGAGGACCTCCAATGAGCAGTTCTTC	CASSLVGGRTSNEQFF
.	TRBV20-1	TRBJ2-7	12	many	TGCAGTGCGCGGGTAGGAGGTGGGGAGCAGTACTTC	CSARVGGGEQYF
.	TRBV28	TRBJ1-5	16	many	TGTGCCAGCAGTTTACCCGCGGACCTTAGCAATCAGCCCCAGCATTTT	CASSLPADLSNQPQHF
TRBD2	TRBV7-6	TRBJ2-1	14	many	TGTGCCAGCAGCTTAGGGGCACTAGCGGGTGAGCAGTTCTTC	CASSLGALAGEQFF
.	TRBV19	TRBJ2-3	15	few	TGTGCCAGTAGTATAATGACTAGTGGCGCAGATACGCAGTATTTT	CASSIMTSGADTQYF
.	TRBV4-1	TRBJ2-3	18	many	TGCGCCAGCAGCCAAGATTTCTTCGACAGGAAGAGCACAGATACGCAGTATTTT	CASSQDFFDRKSTDTQYF
.	TRBV15	TRBJ1-1	13	many	TGTGCCACCAGCAGAAACTCGAACACTGAAGCTTTCTTT	CATSRNSNTEAFF
.	TRBV20-1	TRBJ2-1	14	many	TGCAGTGCTATACGCGCAGGGCAGTACAATGAGCAGTTCTTC	CSAIRAGQYNEQFF
TRBD1	TRBV5-1	TRBJ2-3	15	many	TGCGCCAGCAGCTGGGACAGGGGGCGCGCAGATACGCAGTATTTT	CASSWDRGRADTQYF
.	TRBV7-8	TRBJ2-2	15	.	TGTGCCAGCAGCCCGGGACGGATAAACACCGGGGAGCTGTTTTTT	CASSPGRINTGELFF